Below, 18 T cell receptor beta chains from the same sample are listed, as sequenced in a study of brain T cells in children with intractable seizures. Here immunoSEQ multiplex PCR was the method, and the copy in TCRdb shows in-frame clones only, minus some. The sample holds approximately 330,000 clones, over 90% seen once. Specified time point: blood from clinic visit 5 months post-surgery; TSC patient then seizure free. This material consisted of peripheral blood, taken approximately 5 months after surgery. The receptors stem from a boy under two years old with tuberous sclerosis and intractable seizures.

The CDR3 sequence is CAWSVRRAGRHEQYF. In nucleotides, the CDR3 is TGTGCCTGGAGTGTACGCAGGGCAGGGCGCCACGAGCAGTACTTC. The chain links TRBV30 to TRBJ2-7; weak D call: TRBD1 (5 bases). This CDR3 comprises 15 residues. Trimming removed 0 bases from V and 5 bases from J, with 17 bases in between. The germline CDR1 and CDR2 sequences are GTSNPN and SVGIG (reference sequence).

The chain has TRBV4-2 and TRBJ2-2, with 7 bases lining up with TRBD1. CDR1 LGHNA and CDR2 YNFKEQ come from the germline V gene. The CDR3 length is 15 residues. V dropped 5 bases and J dropped 2; count of bases not matched to a gene: 5. The CDR3 reads CASSSRQGNTGELFF. CDR3 nucleotides: TGTGCCAGCAGCTCCCGACAGGGAAACACCGGGGAGCTGTTTTTT.

This chain links TRBV30 with TRBJ2-3; D is ambiguous. The CDR3 loop spans 14 amino acids. The V end was cut by 0 bases, the J end by 0 bases, with 7 bases between. From germline, CDR1 is GTSNPN and CDR2 SVGIG (reference sequence). CDR3 amino acids: CAWSVWGSTDTQYF. The CDR3 coding sequence is TGTGCCTGGAGTGTATGGGGTAGCACAGATACGCAGTATTTT.

This sequence joins TRBV12-3 or TRBV12-4 and TRBJ2-7; D call uncertain. Trimming removed 3 bases from V and 5 bases from J, with 5 bases in between. This CDR3 is 11 amino acids long. The CDR3 sequence is CASSLTDEQYF. CDR3 bases: TGTGCCAGCAGTTTGACGGACGAGCAGTACTTC.

V usage is TRBV30 and J usage is TRBJ2-7; the match to TRBD2 covers 8 bases. Trimming cost V 7 bases and J 7 bases; bases outside gene matches: 18. The CDR3 runs to 15 residues. Germline values: CDR1 GTSNPN, CDR2 SVGIG (reference sequence). CDR3 coding DNA: TGTGCCTCACTTCCCGTTAGCGGGAACCTAGGGGAGCAGTACTTC. This encodes CASLPVSGNLGEQYF.

The rearrangement links TRBV3-1 (or the pseudogene TRBV3-2) to TRBJ2-7, with D maybe TRBD2 (5 bases). The germline gives CDR1 LGHDT, CDR2 YNNKEL (reference sequence). This CDR3 has 13 residues. Between the trimmed V and J ends, which lost 2 bases and 1 base, there was a span of 6 bases. In nucleotides, the CDR3 is TGTGCCAGCAGCCAAACGGGGTCCTACGAGCAGTACTTC. It translates to CASSQTGSYEQYF.

The genes are TRBV5-4 and TRBJ1-2; 7 bases line up with TRBD1. This CDR3 has 16 residues. V lost 3 bases to trimming and J lost 2 bases; unmatched junction nucleotides: 10. Germline loops: CDR1 SGHNT, CDR2 YYREEE (reference sequence). CDR3: CASSSLATGPNYGYTF. The CDR3 DNA follows: TGTGCCAGCAGCTCTCTCGCGACAGGGCCGAACTATGGCTACACCTTC. The variable domain in full, completed from reference TRBV5-4 and TRBJ1-2, reads ETGVTQSPTHLIKTRGQQVTLRCSSQSGHNTVSWYQQALGQGPQFIFQYYREEENGRGNFPPRFSGLQFPNYSSELNVNALELDDSALYLCASSSLATGPNYGYTFGSGTRLTVV.

In its sample, this clone was seen once. This chain connects TRBV27 to TRBJ1-1; the match to TRBD1 covers 7 bases. The V segment lost 6 bases and the J segment 1 base; nucleotides outside the gene matches: 17. The CDR3 is 18 residues long. Germline CDR1 MNHEY, CDR2 SMNVEV (reference sequence). The CDR3 loop is CASSLRNKGRGRNTEAFF. The CDR3 nucleotides read TGTGCCAGCAGCTTACGAAACAAGGGCAGGGGGAGGAACACTGAAGCTTTCTTT.

The V and J genes are TRBV11-2 and TRBJ1-4; 8 nucleotides line up with TRBD1. Germline values: CDR1 SGHAT, CDR2 FQNNGV. CDR3 length: 15 amino acids. V gave up 3 bases and J gave up 3 bases; unmatched junction bases: 3. The CDR3: CASSLDRVANEKLFF. The CDR3 DNA follows: TGTGCCAGCAGCTTGGACAGGGTGGCTAATGAAAAACTGTTTTTT.

This chain uses TRBV3-1 (or the pseudogene TRBV3-2) with TRBJ1-3, with 8 bases aligning to TRBD1. Germline V gene lookup returns CDR1 LGHDT and CDR2 YNNKEL (reference sequence). The CDR3 length is 13 residues. V gave up 10 bases and J gave up 2 bases; unmatched junction bases: 4. For the CDR3, the DNA is TGTGCCACCGAACAGGGGGCTGGAAACACCATATATTTT. Protein sequence: CATEQGAGNTIYF.

The chain links TRBV2 to TRBJ1-6; the D is unclear. This CDR3 comprises 12 residues. CDR1 and CDR2 (germline): SNHLY, FYNNEI. The germline V and J ends were trimmed by 9 bases and 7 bases, with 10 bases remaining between them. DNA of the CDR3: TGTGCCAGTGGGGAGCCGAATTCACCCCTCCACTTT. Residues: CASGEPNSPLHF. Drawing the rest from reference TRBV2 and TRBJ1-6, the complete variable domain is EPEVTQTPSHQVTQMGQEVILRCVPISNHLYFYWYRQILGQKVEFLVSFYNNEISEKSEIFDDQFSVERPDGSNFTLKIRSTKLEDSAMYFCASGEPNSPLHFGNGTRLTVT.

The genes are TRBV27 and TRBJ2-7, with 7 positions matching TRBD2. The V gene's germline CDR1 is MNHEY and CDR2 SMNVEV (reference sequence). V trimming: 4 bases; J trimming: 3 bases; junction bases outside the gene matches: 3. CDR3 length equals 13 residues. The CDR3 here is CASSYGTIYEQYF. The DNA for the CDR3 is TGTGCCAGCAGTTACGGGACTATCTACGAGCAGTACTTC.

J is TRBJ2-5 and V is TRBV3-1 (or the pseudogene TRBV3-2), with D possibly being TRBD2 (6 bases). V dropped 0 bases and J dropped 7 bases, with 15 bases sitting between them. The CDR3 loop spans 15 amino acids. In germline, CDR1 is LGHDT, CDR2 YNNKEL (reference sequence). Here the CDR3 DNA reads TGTGCCAGCAGCCAAGAACTAGCTGTTGGACGGACCCAGTACTTC. It codes for CASSQELAVGRTQYF.

J is TRBJ1-3 and V is TRBV5-4; 7 bases are shared with TRBD1. CDR1 and CDR2 (germline): SGHNT, YYREEE (reference sequence). CDR3 size: 17 residues. The ends lost 3 bases at V and 2 bases at J; junction bases unmatched: 11. Written as DNA, the CDR3 is TGTGCCAGCAGCTCAAATCAGGGGGACAAGCCTGGAAACACCATATATTTT. Translation gives CASSSNQGDKPGNTIYF.

J is TRBJ1-1 and V is TRBV5-1, with 9 bases identical to TRBD1. The CDR3 totals 16 residues. Trimming at V came to 4 bases and at J to 0 bases, leaving 7 bases not matched to a gene. The germline V gene has CDR1 SGHRS and CDR2 YFSETQ. The CDR3 is CASSPGTGIMNTEAFF. DNA of the CDR3: TGCGCCAGCAGCCCAGGGACAGGGATCATGAACACTGAAGCTTTCTTT.

V gene TRBV27 combines with J gene TRBJ2-1; TRBD2 matches at 11 bases. The germline V gene has CDR1 MNHEY and CDR2 SMNVEV (reference sequence). This CDR3 is 19 amino acids long. Unmatched junction bases numbered 20, after V lost 6 bases and J lost 7 bases. CDR3: CASSPSISIAGGPRNEQFF. Written as DNA, the CDR3 is TGTGCCAGCAGCCCATCGATTTCGATAGCGGGAGGGCCAAGGAATGAGCAGTTCTTC.

The chain has TRBV5-1 and TRBJ2-1; D gene uncertain. Trimming left V 4 bases short and J 0 bases short, with 17 bases between. The germline V gene encodes CDR1 SGHRS and CDR2 YFSETQ. The CDR3 consists of 17 residues. The CDR3 protein is CASSGTHTLSSYNEQFF. For the CDR3, the DNA is TGCGCCAGCAGCGGAACCCACACCCTGAGCTCCTACAATGAGCAGTTCTTC.

The rearrangement links TRBV18 to TRBJ2-3; D uncertain. Germline CDR1 is KGHSH and CDR2 is LQKENI. CDR3 length: 14 residues. V was pared by 4 bases and J by 0 bases, with 8 bases between. The DNA for the CDR3 is TGTGCCAGCTCACGGTCCGACAGCACAGATACGCAGTATTTT. Translating gives CASSRSDSTDTQYF.